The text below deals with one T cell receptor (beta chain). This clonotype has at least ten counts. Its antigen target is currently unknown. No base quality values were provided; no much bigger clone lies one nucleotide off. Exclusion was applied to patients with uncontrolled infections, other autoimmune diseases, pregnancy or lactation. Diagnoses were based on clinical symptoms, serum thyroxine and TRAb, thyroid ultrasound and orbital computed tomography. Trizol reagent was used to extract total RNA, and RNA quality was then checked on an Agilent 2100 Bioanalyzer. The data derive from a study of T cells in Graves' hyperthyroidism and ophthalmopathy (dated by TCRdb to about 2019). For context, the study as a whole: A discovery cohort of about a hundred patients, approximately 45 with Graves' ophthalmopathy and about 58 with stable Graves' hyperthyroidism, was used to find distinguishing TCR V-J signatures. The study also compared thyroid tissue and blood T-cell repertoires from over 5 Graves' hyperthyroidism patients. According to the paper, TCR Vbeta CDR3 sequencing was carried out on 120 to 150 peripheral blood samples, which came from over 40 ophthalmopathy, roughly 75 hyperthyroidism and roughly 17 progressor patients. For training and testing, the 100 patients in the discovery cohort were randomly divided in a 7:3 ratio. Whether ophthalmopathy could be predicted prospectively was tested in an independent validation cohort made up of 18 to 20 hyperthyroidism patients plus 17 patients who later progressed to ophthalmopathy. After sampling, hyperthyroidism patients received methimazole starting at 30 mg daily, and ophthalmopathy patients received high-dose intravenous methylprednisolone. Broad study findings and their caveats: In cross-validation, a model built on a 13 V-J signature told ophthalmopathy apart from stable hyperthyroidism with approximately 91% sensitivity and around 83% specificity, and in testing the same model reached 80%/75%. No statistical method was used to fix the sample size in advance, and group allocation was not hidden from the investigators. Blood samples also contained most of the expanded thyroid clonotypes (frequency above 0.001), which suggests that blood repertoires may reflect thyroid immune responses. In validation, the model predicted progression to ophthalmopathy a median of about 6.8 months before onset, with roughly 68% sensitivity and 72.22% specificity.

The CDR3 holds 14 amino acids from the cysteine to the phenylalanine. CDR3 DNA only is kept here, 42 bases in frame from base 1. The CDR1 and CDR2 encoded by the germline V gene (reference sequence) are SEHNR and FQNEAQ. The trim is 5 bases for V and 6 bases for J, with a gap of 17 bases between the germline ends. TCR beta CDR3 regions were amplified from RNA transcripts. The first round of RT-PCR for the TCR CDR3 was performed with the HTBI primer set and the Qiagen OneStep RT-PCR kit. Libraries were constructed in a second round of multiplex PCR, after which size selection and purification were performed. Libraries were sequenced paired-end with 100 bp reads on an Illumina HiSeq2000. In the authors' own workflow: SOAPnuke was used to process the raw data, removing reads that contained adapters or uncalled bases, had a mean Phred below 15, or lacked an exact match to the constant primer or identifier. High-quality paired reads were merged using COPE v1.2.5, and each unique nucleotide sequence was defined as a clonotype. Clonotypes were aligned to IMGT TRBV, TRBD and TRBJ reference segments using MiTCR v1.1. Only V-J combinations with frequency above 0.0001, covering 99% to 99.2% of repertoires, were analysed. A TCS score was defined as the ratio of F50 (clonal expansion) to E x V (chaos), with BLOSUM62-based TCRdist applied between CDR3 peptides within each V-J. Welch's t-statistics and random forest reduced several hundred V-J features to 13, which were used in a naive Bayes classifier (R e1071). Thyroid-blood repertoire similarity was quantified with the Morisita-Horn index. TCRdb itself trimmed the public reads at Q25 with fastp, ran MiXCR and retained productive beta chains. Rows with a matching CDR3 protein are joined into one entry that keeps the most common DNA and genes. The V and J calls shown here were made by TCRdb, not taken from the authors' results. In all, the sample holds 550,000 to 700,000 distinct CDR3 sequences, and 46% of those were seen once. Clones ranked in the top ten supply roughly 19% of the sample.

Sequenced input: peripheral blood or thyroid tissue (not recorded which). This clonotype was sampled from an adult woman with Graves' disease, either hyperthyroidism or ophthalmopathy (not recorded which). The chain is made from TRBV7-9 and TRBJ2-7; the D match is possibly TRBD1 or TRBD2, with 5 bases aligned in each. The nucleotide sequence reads TGTGCCAGCAGCCCTAGAGGGCATGGGGGCGAGCAGTACTTC. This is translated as CASSPRGHGGEQYF.